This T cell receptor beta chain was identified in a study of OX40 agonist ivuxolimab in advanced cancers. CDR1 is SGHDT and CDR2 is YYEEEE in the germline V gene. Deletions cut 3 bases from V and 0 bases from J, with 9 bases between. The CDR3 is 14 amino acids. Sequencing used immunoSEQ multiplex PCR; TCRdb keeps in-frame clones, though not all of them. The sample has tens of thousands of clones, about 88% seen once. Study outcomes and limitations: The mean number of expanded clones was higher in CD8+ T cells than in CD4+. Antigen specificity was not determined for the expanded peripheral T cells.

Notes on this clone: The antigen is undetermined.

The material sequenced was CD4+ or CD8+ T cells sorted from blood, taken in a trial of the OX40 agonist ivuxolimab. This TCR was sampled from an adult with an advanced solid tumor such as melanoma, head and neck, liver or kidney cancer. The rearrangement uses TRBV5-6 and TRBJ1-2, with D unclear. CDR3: CASSSGGTNYGYTF. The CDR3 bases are TGTGCCAGCAGCTCGGGAGGCACTAACTATGGCTACACCTTC.